The sequence of this T cell receptor (beta chain) was determined in a study of CD8 T cells in ankylosing spondylitis. The V end lost 4 bases, the J end lost 3 bases, and 13 bases lay between the germline ends. Germline CDR1 and CDR2: SGHRS and YFSETQ. The CDR3 runs to 15 residues. The study, taken as a whole, reports: A motif in TCR beta, a set of under ten highly homologous variants, appeared characteristic of ankylosing spondylitis blood. The clones that were linked to disease were reported to be significantly enriched in matched synovial fluid samples from ankylosing spondylitis patients. In peripheral blood, disease-linked CD8+ clones occurred at relatively low frequencies.

As the method for making TCR beta libraries, quantitative 5'-RACE with molecular barcodes was used. TCRdb processed the 5' RACE reads anew with MiXCR; each CDR3 protein has one entry. This sample has about 340,000 distinct CDR3 sequences, with about 15% found just once. This clonotype showed up just a few times. Antigen specificity is unknown. The clonotype comes from a male donor with ankylosing spondylitis or in good health (not recorded which). This rearrangement joins TRBV5-1 to TRBJ2-2, with D maybe TRBD1 (6 bases). What was sequenced was blood, either unsorted or a sorted T cell fraction (not recorded which). CDR3 amino acids: CASSAGNRDTGELFF. The CDR3 region has the DNA TGCGCCAGCAGCGCCGGTAACAGGGACACCGGGGAGCTGTTTTTT.